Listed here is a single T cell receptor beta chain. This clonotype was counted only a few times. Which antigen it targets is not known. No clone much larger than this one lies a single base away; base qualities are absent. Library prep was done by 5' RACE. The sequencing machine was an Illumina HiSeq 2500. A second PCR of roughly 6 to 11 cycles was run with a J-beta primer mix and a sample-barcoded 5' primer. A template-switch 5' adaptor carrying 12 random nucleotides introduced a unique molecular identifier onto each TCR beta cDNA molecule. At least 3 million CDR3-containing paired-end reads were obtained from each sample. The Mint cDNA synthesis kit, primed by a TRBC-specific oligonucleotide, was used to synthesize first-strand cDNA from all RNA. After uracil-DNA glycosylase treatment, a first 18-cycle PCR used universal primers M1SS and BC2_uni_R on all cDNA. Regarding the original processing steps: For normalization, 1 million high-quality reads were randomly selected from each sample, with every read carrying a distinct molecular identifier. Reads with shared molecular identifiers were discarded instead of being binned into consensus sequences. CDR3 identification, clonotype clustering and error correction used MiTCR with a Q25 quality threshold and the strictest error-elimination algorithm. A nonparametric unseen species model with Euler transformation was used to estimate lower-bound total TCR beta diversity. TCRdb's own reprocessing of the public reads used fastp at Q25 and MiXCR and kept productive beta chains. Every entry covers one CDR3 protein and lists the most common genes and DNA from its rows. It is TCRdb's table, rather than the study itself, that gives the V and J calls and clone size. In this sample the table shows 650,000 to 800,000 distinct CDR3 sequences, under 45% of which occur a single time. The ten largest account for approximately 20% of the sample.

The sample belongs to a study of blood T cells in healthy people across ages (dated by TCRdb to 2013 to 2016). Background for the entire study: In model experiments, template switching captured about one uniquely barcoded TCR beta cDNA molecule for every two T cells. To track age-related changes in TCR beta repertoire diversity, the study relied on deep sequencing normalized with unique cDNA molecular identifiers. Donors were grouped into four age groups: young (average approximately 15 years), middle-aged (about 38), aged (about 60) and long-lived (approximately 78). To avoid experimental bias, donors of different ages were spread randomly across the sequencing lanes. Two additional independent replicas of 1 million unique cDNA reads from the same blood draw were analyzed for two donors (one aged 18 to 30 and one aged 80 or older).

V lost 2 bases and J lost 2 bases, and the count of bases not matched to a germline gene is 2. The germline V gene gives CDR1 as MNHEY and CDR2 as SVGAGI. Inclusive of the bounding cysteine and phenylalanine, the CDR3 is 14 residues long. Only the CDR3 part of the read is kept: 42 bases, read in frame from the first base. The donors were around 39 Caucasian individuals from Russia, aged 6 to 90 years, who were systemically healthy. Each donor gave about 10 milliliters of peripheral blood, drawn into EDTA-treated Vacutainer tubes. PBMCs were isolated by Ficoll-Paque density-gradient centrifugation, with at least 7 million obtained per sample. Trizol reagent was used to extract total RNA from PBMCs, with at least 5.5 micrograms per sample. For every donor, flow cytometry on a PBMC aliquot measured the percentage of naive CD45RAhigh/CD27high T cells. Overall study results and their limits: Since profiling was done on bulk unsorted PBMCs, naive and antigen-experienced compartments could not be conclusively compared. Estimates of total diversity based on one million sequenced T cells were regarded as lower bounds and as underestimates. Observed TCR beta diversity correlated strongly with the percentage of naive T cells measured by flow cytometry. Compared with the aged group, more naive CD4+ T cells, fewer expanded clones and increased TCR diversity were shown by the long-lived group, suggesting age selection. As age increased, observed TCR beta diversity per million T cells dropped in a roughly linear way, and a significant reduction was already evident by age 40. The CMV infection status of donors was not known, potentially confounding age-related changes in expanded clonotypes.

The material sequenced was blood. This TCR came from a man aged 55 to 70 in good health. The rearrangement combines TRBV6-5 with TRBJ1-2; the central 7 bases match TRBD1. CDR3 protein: CASSYKGANYGYTF. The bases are TGTGCCAGCAGTTACAAGGGGGCAAACTATGGCTACACCTTC.